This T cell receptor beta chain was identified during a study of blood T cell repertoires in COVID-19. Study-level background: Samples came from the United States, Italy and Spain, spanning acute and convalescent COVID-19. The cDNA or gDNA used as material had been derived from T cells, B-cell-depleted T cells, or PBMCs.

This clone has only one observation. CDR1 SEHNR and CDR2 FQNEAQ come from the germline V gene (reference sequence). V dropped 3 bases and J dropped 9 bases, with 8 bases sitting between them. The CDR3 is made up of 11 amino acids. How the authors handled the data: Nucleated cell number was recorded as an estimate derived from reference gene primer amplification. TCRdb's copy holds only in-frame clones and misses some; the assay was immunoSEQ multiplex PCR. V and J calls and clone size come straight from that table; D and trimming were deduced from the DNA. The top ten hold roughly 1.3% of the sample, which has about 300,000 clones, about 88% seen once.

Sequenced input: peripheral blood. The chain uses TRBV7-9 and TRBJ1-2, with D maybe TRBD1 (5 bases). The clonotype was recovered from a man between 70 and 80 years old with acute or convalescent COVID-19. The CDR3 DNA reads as TGTGCCAGCAGCTTTTCAGGGAGCTACACCTTC. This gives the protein CASSFSGSYTF.